This T cell receptor beta chain was sequenced for a study of cytomegalovirus exposure and HLA in healthy donors. Overall study: It was reported in a later analysis that the same platform had been used for the roughly 130 validation repertoires as for the 666 first-cohort repertoires.

Whole-study results and caveats: The investigators catalogued 150 to 200 TCR beta chains as cytomegalovirus-associated. Most TCRs appeared rarely, but some public TCRs recurred in many donors.

V gave up 6 bases and J gave up 8 bases; unmatched junction bases: 12. This CDR3 contains 14 residues. In germline, CDR1 is SNHLY, CDR2 FYNNEI. As regards this clone: Its specificity is not known.

Libraries were prepared by immunoSEQ multiplex PCR; TCRdb keeps only in-frame clonotypes and omits some of them. This sample has roughly 56,000 clones, with 75% to 95% found just once. Sequencing was done on a sample of PBMCs. The chain is built from TRBV2 and TRBJ1-2; 7 bases align to TRBD1. The TCR originated in a woman younger than 45 in good health and CMV-seronegative. The CDR3 loop reads CASRGTGVKSGYTF. CDR3 DNA sequence: TGTGCCAGCAGGGGAACAGGGGTTAAGTCGGGCTACACCTTC.